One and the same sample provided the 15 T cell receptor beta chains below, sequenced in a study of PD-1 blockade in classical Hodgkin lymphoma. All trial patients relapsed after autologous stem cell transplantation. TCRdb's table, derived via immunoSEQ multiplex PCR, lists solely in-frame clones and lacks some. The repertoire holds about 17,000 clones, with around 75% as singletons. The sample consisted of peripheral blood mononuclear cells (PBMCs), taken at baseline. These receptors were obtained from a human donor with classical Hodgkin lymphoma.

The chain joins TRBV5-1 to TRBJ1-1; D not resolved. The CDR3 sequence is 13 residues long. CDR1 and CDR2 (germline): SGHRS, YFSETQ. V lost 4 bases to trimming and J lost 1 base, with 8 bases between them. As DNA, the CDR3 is TGCGCCAGCAGCGTAGATGGGAACACTGAAGCTTTCTTT. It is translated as CASSVDGNTEAFF.

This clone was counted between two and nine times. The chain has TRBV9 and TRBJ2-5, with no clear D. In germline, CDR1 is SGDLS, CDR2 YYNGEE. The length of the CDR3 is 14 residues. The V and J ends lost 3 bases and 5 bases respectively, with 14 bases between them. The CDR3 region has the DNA TGTGCCAGCAGCGGATCCCCCCGTATGGAGACCCAGTACTTC. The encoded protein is CASSGSPRMETQYF.

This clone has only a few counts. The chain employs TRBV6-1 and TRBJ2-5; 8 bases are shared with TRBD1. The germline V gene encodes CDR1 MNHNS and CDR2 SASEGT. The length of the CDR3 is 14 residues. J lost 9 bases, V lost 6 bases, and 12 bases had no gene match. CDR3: CASSPTGGWEAQYF. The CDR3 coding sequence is TGTGCCAGCAGCCCCACAGGGGGTTGGGAGGCCCAGTACTTC.

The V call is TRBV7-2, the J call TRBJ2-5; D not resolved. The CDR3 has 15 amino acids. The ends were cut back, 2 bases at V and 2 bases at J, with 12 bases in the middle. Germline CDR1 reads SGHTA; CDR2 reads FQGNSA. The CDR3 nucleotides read TGTGCCAGCAGCTTACAGCCGTCAGGACAAGAGACCCAGTACTTC. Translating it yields CASSLQPSGQETQYF.

The CDR3 region is CSVEDLGTANEKLFF. CDR3 DNA: TGCAGCGTTGAAGATCTTGGGACAGCAAATGAAAAACTGTTTTTT. J is TRBJ1-4 and V is TRBV29-1; TRBD1 matches 7 bases. CDR3 length: 15 amino acids. Germline CDR1 and CDR2: SQVTM and ANQGSEA. V was clipped by 0 bases and J by 5 bases; unmatched bases: 6.

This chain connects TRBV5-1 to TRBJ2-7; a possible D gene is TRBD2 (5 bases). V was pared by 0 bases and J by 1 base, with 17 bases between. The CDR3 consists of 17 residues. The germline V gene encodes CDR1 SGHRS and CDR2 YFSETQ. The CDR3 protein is CASSLGAGKTGSYEQYF. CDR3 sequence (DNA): TGCGCCAGCAGCTTGGGGGCTGGGAAAACGGGATCCTACGAGCAGTACTTC.

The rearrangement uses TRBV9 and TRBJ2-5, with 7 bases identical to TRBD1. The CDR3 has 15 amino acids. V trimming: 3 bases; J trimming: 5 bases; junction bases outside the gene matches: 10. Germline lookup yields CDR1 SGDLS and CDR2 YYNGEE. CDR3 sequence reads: CASSAARGRKETQYF. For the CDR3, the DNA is TGTGCCAGCAGCGCGGCGAGGGGGCGCAAGGAGACCCAGTACTTC.

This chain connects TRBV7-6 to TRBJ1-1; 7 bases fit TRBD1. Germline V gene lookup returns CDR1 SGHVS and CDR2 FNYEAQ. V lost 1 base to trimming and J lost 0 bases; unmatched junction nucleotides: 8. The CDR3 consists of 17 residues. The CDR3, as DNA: TGTGCCAGCAGCTTAGTAGGGGACAGCTACATGAACACTGAAGCTTTCTTT. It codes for CASSLVGDSYMNTEAFF.

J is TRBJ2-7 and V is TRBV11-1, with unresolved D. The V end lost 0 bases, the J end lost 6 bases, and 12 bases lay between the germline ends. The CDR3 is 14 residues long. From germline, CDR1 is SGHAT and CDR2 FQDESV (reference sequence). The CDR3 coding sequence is TGTGCCAGCAGCTTAGCGGCCGCGCTGGGCGAGCAGTACTTC. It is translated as CASSLAAALGEQYF.

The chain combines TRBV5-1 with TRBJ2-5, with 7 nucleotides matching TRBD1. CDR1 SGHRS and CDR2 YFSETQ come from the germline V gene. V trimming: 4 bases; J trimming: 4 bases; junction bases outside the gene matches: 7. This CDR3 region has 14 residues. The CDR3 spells CASSGTDLGETQYF. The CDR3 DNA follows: TGCGCCAGCAGCGGGACAGATCTCGGAGAGACCCAGTACTTC.

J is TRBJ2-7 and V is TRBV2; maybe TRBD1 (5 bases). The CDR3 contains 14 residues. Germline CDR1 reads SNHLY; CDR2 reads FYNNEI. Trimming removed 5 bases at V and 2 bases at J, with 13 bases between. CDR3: CASSSPGHAYEQYF. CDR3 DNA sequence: TGTGCCAGCAGTAGTCCAGGGCACGCCTACGAGCAGTACTTC.

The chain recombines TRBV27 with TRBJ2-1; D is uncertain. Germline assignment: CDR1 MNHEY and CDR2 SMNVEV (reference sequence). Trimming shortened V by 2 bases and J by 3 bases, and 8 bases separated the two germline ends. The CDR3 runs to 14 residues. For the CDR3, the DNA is TGTGCCAGCAGTTTACAGGCTGTCTACAATGAGCAGTTCTTC. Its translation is CASSLQAVYNEQFF.

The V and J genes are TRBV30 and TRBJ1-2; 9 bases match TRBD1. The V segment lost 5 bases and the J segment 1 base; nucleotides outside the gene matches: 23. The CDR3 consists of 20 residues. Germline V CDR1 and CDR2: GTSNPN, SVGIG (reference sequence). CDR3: CAWSPPRWGQGLFFNYGYTF. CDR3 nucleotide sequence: TGTGCCTGGTCACCCCCTAGGTGGGGACAGGGCCTTTTTTTTAACTATGGCTACACCTTC.

CDR3 nucleotide sequence: TGTGCCAGCAGCCCCACCGGGACAGGGACCTACGAGCAGTACTTC. Its protein is CASSPTGTGTYEQYF. The chain joins TRBV7-2 to TRBJ2-7; 9 nucleotides match TRBD1. Looked up from germline, CDR1 is SGHTA and CDR2 is FQGNSA. CDR3 length equals 15 residues. With V trimmed by 5 bases and J by 2 bases, 7 bases remained unmatched.

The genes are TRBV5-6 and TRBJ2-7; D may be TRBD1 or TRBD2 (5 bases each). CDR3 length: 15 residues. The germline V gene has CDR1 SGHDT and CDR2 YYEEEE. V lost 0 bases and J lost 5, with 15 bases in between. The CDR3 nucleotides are TGTGCCAGCAGCTTGGCCACGCAGGGAGCACACGAGCAGTACTTC. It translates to CASSLATQGAHEQYF.